This paragraph covers one TCR beta chain sequence. Germline and junction disagree at one end, which may indicate a read error. The germline CDR1 and CDR2 sequences are MNHNS and SASEGT. CDR3 length: 14 amino acids. The patients, who ranged from 18 to 65 in age, presented with newly diagnosed hyperthyroidism lasting under 2 months. There were TCR beta CDR3 regions amplified from RNA transcripts. TCR CDR3 underwent first-round RT-PCR with the HTBI primer set. TCRdb called the multiplex PCR reads again in MiXCR, with one record for every CDR3 protein. The data hold around 580,000 distinct CDR3 sequences, with 15% to 20% observed a single time. The data are from a study of T cells in Graves' hyperthyroidism and ophthalmopathy.

This receptor was obtained from a woman under 30 with Graves' hyperthyroidism. The chain uses TRBV6-1 and TRBJ1-6, with D possibly matching TRBD1 (5 bases). The source material was blood. The CDR3 reads CASSDQGDNSPLRF. In DNA, the CDR3 is TGTGCCAGCAGCGACCAGGGAGATAATTCACCCCTCCGCTTT.